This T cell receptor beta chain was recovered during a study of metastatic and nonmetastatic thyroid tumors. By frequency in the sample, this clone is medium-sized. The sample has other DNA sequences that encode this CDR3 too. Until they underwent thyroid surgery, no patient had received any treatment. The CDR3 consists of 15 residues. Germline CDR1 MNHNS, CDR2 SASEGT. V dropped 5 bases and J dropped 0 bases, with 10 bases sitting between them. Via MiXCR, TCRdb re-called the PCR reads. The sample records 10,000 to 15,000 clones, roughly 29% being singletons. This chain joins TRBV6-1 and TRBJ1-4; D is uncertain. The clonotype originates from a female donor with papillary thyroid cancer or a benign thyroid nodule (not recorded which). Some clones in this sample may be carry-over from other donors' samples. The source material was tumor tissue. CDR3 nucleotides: TGTGCCAGCAGTAAGGCCTACGCAACTAATGAAAAACTGTTTTTT. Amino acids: CASSKAYATNEKLFF.